These T cell receptor beta chains were read from a single sample in a study of long-term antiretroviral therapy in people with HIV. Profiled with immunoSEQ multiplex PCR; TCRdb holds only in-frame clones, not every one. The sample contains around 20,000 clones, approximately 80% of which appear only once. The sample consisted of unsorted PBMCs, taken 0.6 years after starting antiretroviral therapy. The receptors here all came from a young woman with HIV. Each CDR3 is given with its conserved first and last residue. A D gene is named only where the DNA matches it firmly.

>TRBJ1-4|TRBV5-1|NA
CASSTRDGLNEKLFF
>TRBJ2-2|TRBV7-9|TRBD1
CASSQQAGTGHGELFF
>TRBJ2-3|TRBV5-1|TRBD2
CASSPVTSDTDTQYF
>TRBJ1-4|TRBV7-8|NA
CASGQGWEANEKLFF
>TRBJ1-5|TRBV20-1|NA
CSARQGQPQHF
>TRBJ1-5|TRBV5-1|NA
CASSVTPESNQPQHF
>TRBJ2-1|TRBV11-2|NA
CASSLSGNRNEQFF
>TRBJ2-3|TRBV19|NA
CASKWASTDTQYF
>TRBJ1-5|TRBV4-1|NA
CASSQSLAVGNQPQHF
>TRBJ2-7|TRBV11-2|NA
CASSPGQGLAYEQYF
>TRBJ1-4|TRBV11-2|TRBD1
CASSLDRGGVWTNEKLFF
>TRBJ2-3|TRBV5-1|NA
CASSLGQGSADTQYF
>TRBJ1-2|TRBV5-5|NA
CASSLGGGSGYTF
>TRBJ2-3|TRBV28|TRBD2
CASSLSPGLAGASTDTQYF
>TRBJ2-7|TRBV14|NA
CASSQFLYEQYF
>TRBJ2-1|TRBV4-2|NA
CASSQEDGTSYNEQFF
>TRBJ2-1|TRBV6-1|TRBD2
CASSEIETSGNHEQFF
>TRBJ2-3|TRBV2|TRBD2
CASSVTPLAGSTDTQYF
>TRBJ2-7|TRBV25-1|TRBD2
CASSALGLAGTYEQYF
>TRBJ2-7|TRBV21-1|NA
CASSRPGTSGGYEQYF
>TRBJ1-4|TRBV29-1|NA
CSVGERLNEKLFF
>TRBJ1-5|TRBV27|NA
CASSSVSSNQPQHF
>TRBJ2-2|TRBV7-6|NA
CASSSRDSNTGELFF
>TRBJ1-2|TRBV27|NA
CASSLRQGIIYGYTF
>TRBJ2-5|TRBV29-1|NA
CSAADRQETQYF
>TRBJ2-7|TRBV5-1|NA
CASSLVPGNEQYF
>TRBJ1-1|TRBV27|TRBD1
CASSLRQGKTEAFF
>TRBJ2-3|TRBV11-2|NA
CASSLDGTGLSTDTQYF
>TRBJ2-7|TRBV5-1|TRBD2
CASRQTSGRGYEQYF
>TRBJ2-7|TRBV29-1|TRBD1
CSAQSTGTGLEQYF
>TRBJ1-4|TRBV28|TRBD1
CASSLPGTGGIALNEKLFF
>TRBJ1-1|TRBV7-9|NA
CASSLVQSNTEAFF
>TRBJ1-2|TRBV9|TRBD1
CASTRQGNYGYTF
>TRBJ2-7|TRBV5-6|TRBD1
CASSSLGQAYEQYF
>TRBJ1-4|TRBV27|TRBD1
CASSANRGEKLFF
>TRBJ2-1|TRBV4-3|NA
CASSQVGTYNEQFF
>TRBJ2-1|TRBV4-3|NA
CASSPGGLRDEQFF
>TRBJ2-3|TRBV29-1|NA
CSVSWGGTDTQYF
>TRBJ2-7|TRBV19|TRBD2
CASSRLAGDEQYF
>TRBJ1-1|TRBV6-1|NA
CASSEVPPGGFF
>TRBJ2-2|TRBV30|NA
CAWSLSGAGGGELFF
>TRBJ1-6|TRBV4-1|NA
CASSLDWEYNSPLHF
>TRBJ2-2|TRBV30|NA
CAWVTPDSYTGELFF
>TRBJ2-5|TRBV10-3|NA
CAISGPGETQYF
>TRBJ1-1|TRBV5-4|TRBD1
CASSPSGGTEAFF
>TRBJ1-5|TRBV28|NA
CASSYLQTGVQPQHF
>TRBJ2-7|TRBV15|NA
CATSRGPRGGYYEQYF
>TRBJ2-3|TRBV19|NA
CATTIRGALTDTQYF